This T cell receptor (beta chain) was obtained from a study of immunodeficiency (dated by TCRdb to the late 2010s). Notes on the research overall: Repertoire analysis was performed to search for VDJ recombination defects and oligoclonality. General findings and caveats noted by the study authors: Restricted TRB V-J pairing and lower productive entropy were observed in patient CD8+ T cells compared with control CD8+ T cells. Based on top-100 and total clonotype frequencies, severe oligoclonality showed up in patient CD8+ T cells, whereas patient CD4+ T cells did not show severe oligoclonality. In the entropy comparisons of patients versus healthy controls, patients were shown as n=3 (open circles), and an effect on thymic development was only suggested as possible.

Of note for this clone: No cognate antigen has been identified for it. Per-base qualities were not stored, and no clone one base away is much larger.

Genomic DNA was extracted with the QIAamp DNA Blood Mini Kit and sent for immunoSEQ repertoire analysis. CDR3 regions were amplified by multiplex PCR from a standard quantity of genomic DNA template. The PCR products underwent sequencing on an Illumina platform. The original methods were these. Alignment of sequences was done against a reference, and the V, D and J gene definitions came from IMGT. To eliminate PCR and sequencing errors, a nearest-neighbor clustering algorithm combined closely related sequences. V, D and J usage was analyzed in productive unique and total sequences using ImmunoSEQ Analyzer tools and R version 3.6.1. The source is immuneACCESS, and TCRdb retained only in-frame sequences with V and J called. Part of the clones is not carried over; for the studies checked, unresolved V genes explain less than half of this, and the remainder is unexplained. The V and J calls and clone size were taken over from that table, and D and trimming were inferred from the DNA. The sample includes some 1,100 clones, with around 90% observed a single time. Of the sample, roughly 1.5% is held by the ten largest clones.

CD3+CD8+ T cells were sorted from fresh PBMCs before TCR sequencing. Including the terminal cysteine and phenylalanine, the CDR3 comprises 13 residues. Just CDR3 DNA is preserved here, 39 bases in frame from base 1. At the junction V is shortened by 5 bases and J by 6 bases, with 14 bases in between. The germline V gene (reference sequence) provides CDR1 SEHNR and CDR2 FQNEAQ. The specimen sequenced was CD8+ T cells from blood. This TCR was sampled from a female donor. The chain is assembled from TRBV7-9 and TRBJ2-7; the D segment could be TRBD2, given 6 matching bases. The CDR3 region has the sequence CASSATGDFEQYF. The nucleotides are TGTGCCAGCAGCGCAACGGGAGACTTCGAGCAGTACTTC.